The clone carrying this T cell receptor (beta chain) was counted at least ten times. This entry comes from a study of kidney transplant recipient with SARS-CoV-2 infection. TCRdb ran MiXCR on the reads and lists one entry per CDR3 protein. The sample lists 200,000 to 300,000 distinct CDR3 sequences, around 28% occurring once. The specimen comprised a blood sample, sampled at baseline and on roughly day 120 from a kidney transplant recipient. The source of this sequence is a male patient between 25 and 39 years old who had COVID-19 and was a kidney transplant recipient. Part of the T cells may come from the graft donor.

The CDR3 sequence is CASHGLRSYEQYF. As DNA, the CDR3 is TGTGCCAGCCATGGACTGCGCTCCTACGAGCAGTACTTC. The gene calls are TRBV2 and TRBJ2-7; D might be TRBD2 (5 bases). The CDR3 extends over 13 amino acids. The germline V gene encodes CDR1 SNHLY and CDR2 FYNNEI. With 8 bases removed from V and 0 bases from J, the gap between germline ends came to 11 bases.